The entry that follows covers one TCR beta chain sequence. Its antigen is currently unknown. Sequenced with the Oncomine TCR Beta short-read assay was DNA taken from cultured CD4+ T cells. MiXCR, applied by TCRdb to the PCR reads, yields one record per CDR3 protein. Among more than 13,000 distinct CDR3 sequences listed, 65% to 75% were seen once. Germline loops: CDR1 MNHEY, CDR2 SVGEGT. The CDR3 runs 14 residues. With 6 bases removed from V and 4 bases from J, the gap between germline ends came to 12 bases. This record belongs to a study of vaccination and CD4 T cells after COVID-19. Treatment of the sample: 10-day PBMC culture with coronavirus spike peptide pools or control peptides (ViraFEST assay).

This TCR was recovered from a human donor who had recovered from COVID-19. Material for sequencing was CD4+ T cells from blood, cultured in vitro. This chain links TRBV6-2 or TRBV6-3 with TRBJ2-2; tentatively, D is TRBD1 or TRBD2 (5 bases each). The CDR3 DNA follows: TGTGCCAGCAGGGGGACCCACCTCACCGGGGAGCTGTTTTTT. Its protein product is CASRGTHLTGELFF.